Listed below are T cell receptor beta chains from one sample, sequenced in a study of CD8+ T cells in alopecia areata. Sequencing used immunoSEQ multiplex PCR; TCRdb keeps in-frame clones, though not all of them. The repertoire has about 210,000 clones, 43% of them found once; the top ten carry roughly 2.6%. The sequenced sample was CD4+ T cells sorted from blood, obtained at roughly week 38, from a patient treated with tofacitinib. The receptors come from a human donor with alopecia areata. Both conserved end residues are part of each CDR3. The D gene is left open where the match is weak.

V gene	J gene	D gene	CDR3 protein
TRBV30	TRBJ2-7	TRBD1	CAWNRDRVYEQYF
TRBV28	TRBJ1-2	.	CASGWGAWVGYTF
TRBV10-3	TRBJ2-1	.	CAISEGGVPYNEQFF
TRBV5-1	TRBJ2-1	TRBD2	CASSSGGSGGYNEQFF
TRBV4-1	TRBJ2-5	TRBD2	CASSQSGGRETQYF
TRBV11-2	TRBJ1-1	.	CASSLRGTNTEAFF
TRBV20-1	TRBJ2-3	.	CSANSLNTQYF
TRBV6-1	TRBJ2-6	TRBD2	CASSAPGLAGGEAGANVLTF
TRBV2	TRBJ2-5	.	CASSKRGAPGETQYF
TRBV30	TRBJ1-3	TRBD1	CAWSVQGAGNTIYF
TRBV2	TRBJ1-5	TRBD1	CASSAGTAYNQPQHF
TRBV13	TRBJ2-7	.	CASSFSDSKDEQYF
TRBV29-1	TRBJ1-2	TRBD1	CSSKVGGQTNYGYTF
TRBV2	TRBJ2-2	.	CASSPTGLLNTGELFF
TRBV5-6	TRBJ2-1	.	CASSLRHLSYNEQFF
TRBV27	TRBJ2-7	TRBD1	CASSWTGSGEQYF
TRBV5-8	TRBJ2-7	.	CASSIFYEQYF
TRBV2	TRBJ2-7	.	CASSDLLWKNEQYF
TRBV4-1	TRBJ2-7	TRBD1	CASSRGQGAYEQYF
TRBV7-9	TRBJ2-3	.	CASSLDKAGGKQYF
TRBV14	TRBJ2-3	TRBD2	CASMGRDPTDTQYF
TRBV29-1	TRBJ1-4	TRBD1	CSVAGTGEQGEKLFF
TRBV11-2	TRBJ2-1	TRBD2	CASSPSGSYNEQFF
TRBV5-1	TRBJ2-5	.	CASSPRGARETQYF
TRBV5-1	TRBJ2-3	.	CASSLAVDITDTQYF
TRBV2	TRBJ2-3	.	CASSRDSHGTQYF
TRBV6-5	TRBJ2-7	TRBD2	CASSYTRLAGGNEQYF
TRBV18	TRBJ1-4	.	CASSPGGEKLFF
TRBV7-2	TRBJ2-1	.	CASSLIGYNEQFF
TRBV29-1	TRBJ1-1	.	CSVEDEGFEAFF
TRBV20-1	TRBJ2-7	.	CSAMPAYF
TRBV29-1	TRBJ1-2	TRBD1	CSVERGPRSVGYTF
TRBV7-8	TRBJ2-7	.	CASTMDSYEQYF
TRBV20-1	TRBJ1-2	.	CSAREENGYTF
TRBV10-3	TRBJ1-5	TRBD1	CAITGGGGQPQHF
TRBV30	TRBJ1-5	.	CAWSVPPKNQPQHF
TRBV30	TRBJ2-7	.	CAWSLGDRRSYEQYF
TRBV6-6	TRBJ1-1	.	CASSYPTGNTEAFF
TRBV5-1	TRBJ2-5	.	CASSFGAIETQYF
TRBV5-1	TRBJ2-6	TRBD1	CASSPRQGSGANVLTF
TRBV5-1	TRBJ2-1	.	CASSSSLVKGSEDEQFF
TRBV29-1	TRBJ1-2	.	CSVDIRGYTF
TRBV11-3	TRBJ2-3	.	CASSLGAATDTQYF
TRBV29-1	TRBJ1-5	.	CSVAQGPGGDQPQHF
TRBV2	TRBJ2-1	TRBD2	CASRGGSGRAENEQFF
TRBV6-5	TRBJ1-2	.	CASTITPRANYGYTF
TRBV12-5	TRBJ2-1	TRBD1	CASGLVPGTGSGNDYNEQFF
TRBV29-1	TRBJ2-5	TRBD2	CSVGPTSGVSVAQYF
TRBV7-6	TRBJ2-5	TRBD1	CASSVNRGAIGETQYF
TRBV7-3	TRBJ2-2	.	CASSMTSIGELFF
TRBV5-1	TRBJ2-4	.	CASSLVPMSPNIQYF
TRBV20-1	TRBJ1-1	.	CSASETTEAFF
TRBV2	TRBJ2-1	.	CASSETGYNEQFF